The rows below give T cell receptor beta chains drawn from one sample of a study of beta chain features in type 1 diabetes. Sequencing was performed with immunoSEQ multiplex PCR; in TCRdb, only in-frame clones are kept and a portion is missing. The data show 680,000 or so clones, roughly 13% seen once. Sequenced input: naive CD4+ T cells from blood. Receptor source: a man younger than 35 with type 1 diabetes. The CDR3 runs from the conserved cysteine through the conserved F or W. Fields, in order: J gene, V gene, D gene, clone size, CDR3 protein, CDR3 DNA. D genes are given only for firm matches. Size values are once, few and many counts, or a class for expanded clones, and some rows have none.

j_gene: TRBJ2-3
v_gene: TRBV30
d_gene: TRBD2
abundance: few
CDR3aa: CAWSTGLAGSTDTQYF
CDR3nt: TGTGCCTGGAGTACGGGACTAGCGGGAAGCACAGATACGCAGTATTTT

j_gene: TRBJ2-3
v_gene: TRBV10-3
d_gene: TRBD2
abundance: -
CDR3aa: CAISSLADSTDTQYF
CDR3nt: TGTGCCATCAGTTCACTAGCGGATAGCACAGATACGCAGTATTTT

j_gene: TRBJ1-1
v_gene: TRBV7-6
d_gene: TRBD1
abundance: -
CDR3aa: CASRSTGENTEAFF
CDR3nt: TGTGCCAGCAGATCAACAGGGGAGAACACTGAAGCTTTCTTT

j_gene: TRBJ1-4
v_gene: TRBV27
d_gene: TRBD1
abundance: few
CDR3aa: CASRGTGGVEKLFF
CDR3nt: TGTGCCAGCAGGGGGACAGGGGGAGTTGAAAAACTGTTTTTT

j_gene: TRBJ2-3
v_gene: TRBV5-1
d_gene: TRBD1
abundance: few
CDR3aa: CASSLDRGDTQYF
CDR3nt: TGCGCCAGCAGCTTGGACAGGGGAGATACGCAGTATTTT

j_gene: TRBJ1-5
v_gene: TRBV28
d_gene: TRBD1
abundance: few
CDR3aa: CASSLYRTGGSNQPQHF
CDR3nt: TGTGCCAGCAGTTTATACAGGACAGGGGGCTCCAATCAGCCCCAGCATTTT

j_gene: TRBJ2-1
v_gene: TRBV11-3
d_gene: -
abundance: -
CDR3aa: CASSLGAGSYSEQFF
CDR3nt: TGTGCCAGCAGCCTAGGGGCAGGGTCTTACAGTGAGCAGTTCTTC

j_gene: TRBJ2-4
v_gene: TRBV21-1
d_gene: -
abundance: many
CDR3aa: CASSTWELRGCIQYF
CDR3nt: TGTGCCAGCAGCACCTGGGAGCTCCGGGGCTGCATTCAGTACTTC

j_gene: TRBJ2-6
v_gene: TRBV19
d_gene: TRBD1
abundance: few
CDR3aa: CASSIWTGVSGANVLTF
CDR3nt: TGTGCCAGTAGTATCTGGACAGGGGTGTCTGGGGCCAACGTCCTGACTTTC

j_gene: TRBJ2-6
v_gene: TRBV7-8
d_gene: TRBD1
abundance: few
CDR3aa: CASSFSKTGGSGANVLTF
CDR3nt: TGTGCCAGCAGCTTCTCCAAGACAGGGGGATCTGGGGCCAACGTCCTGACTTTC

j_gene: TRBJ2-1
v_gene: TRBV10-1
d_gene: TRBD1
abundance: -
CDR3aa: CASSDGTGREQFF
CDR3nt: TGCGCCAGCAGTGATGGGACAGGGAGAGAGCAGTTCTTC

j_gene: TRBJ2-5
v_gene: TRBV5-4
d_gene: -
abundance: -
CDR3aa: CASSLASAGQETQYF
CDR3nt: TGTGCCAGCAGCTTGGCCTCGGCAGGTCAAGAGACCCAGTACTTC

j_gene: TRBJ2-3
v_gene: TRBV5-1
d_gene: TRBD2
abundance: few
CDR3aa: CASSPGTSDTQYF
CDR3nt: TGCGCCAGCAGCCCGGGGACTAGCGATACGCAGTATTTT

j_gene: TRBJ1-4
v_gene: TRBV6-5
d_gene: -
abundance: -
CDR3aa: CASSYAGVREKLFF
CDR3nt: TGTGCCAGCAGTTACGCGGGGGTTCGGGAAAAACTGTTTTTT

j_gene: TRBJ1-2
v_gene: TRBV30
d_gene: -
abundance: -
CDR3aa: CAWRPYYGYTF
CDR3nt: TGTGCCTGGAGGCCGTACTATGGCTACACCTTC

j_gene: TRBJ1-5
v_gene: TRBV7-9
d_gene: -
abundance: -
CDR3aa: CASSLAGHSNQPQHF
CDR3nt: TGTGCCAGCAGCTTAGCAGGACATAGCAATCAGCCCCAGCATTTT

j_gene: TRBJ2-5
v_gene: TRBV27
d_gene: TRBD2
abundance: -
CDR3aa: CASNPLAGGQETQYF
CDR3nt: TGTGCCAGCAACCCCCTTGCGGGGGGCCAAGAGACCCAGTACTTC

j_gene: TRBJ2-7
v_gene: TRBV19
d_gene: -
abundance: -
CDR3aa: CASSAGDKRYEQYF
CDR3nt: TGTGCCAGTAGTGCCGGGGATAAGAGGTACGAGCAGTACTTC

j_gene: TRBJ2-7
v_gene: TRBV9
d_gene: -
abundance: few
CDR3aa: CASSFSPLYEQYF
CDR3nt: TGTGCCAGCAGCTTCTCCCCCCTCTACGAGCAGTACTTC

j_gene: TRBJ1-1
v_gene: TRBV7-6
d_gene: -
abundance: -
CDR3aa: CASSFGMNTEAFF
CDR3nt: TGTGCCAGCAGTTTCGGGATGAACACTGAAGCTTTCTTT

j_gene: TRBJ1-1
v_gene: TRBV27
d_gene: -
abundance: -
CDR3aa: CASRGREGSTEAFF
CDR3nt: TGTGCCAGCAGGGGCAGGGAGGGGAGCACTGAAGCTTTCTTT

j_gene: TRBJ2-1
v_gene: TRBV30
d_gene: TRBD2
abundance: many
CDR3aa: CAWIGGTEQFF
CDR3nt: TGTGCCTGGATCGGGGGGACTGAGCAGTTCTTC

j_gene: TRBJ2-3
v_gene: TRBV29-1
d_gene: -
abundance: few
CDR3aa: CSARSQPSTDTQYF
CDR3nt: TGCAGCGCCAGATCCCAACCTAGCACAGATACGCAGTATTTT